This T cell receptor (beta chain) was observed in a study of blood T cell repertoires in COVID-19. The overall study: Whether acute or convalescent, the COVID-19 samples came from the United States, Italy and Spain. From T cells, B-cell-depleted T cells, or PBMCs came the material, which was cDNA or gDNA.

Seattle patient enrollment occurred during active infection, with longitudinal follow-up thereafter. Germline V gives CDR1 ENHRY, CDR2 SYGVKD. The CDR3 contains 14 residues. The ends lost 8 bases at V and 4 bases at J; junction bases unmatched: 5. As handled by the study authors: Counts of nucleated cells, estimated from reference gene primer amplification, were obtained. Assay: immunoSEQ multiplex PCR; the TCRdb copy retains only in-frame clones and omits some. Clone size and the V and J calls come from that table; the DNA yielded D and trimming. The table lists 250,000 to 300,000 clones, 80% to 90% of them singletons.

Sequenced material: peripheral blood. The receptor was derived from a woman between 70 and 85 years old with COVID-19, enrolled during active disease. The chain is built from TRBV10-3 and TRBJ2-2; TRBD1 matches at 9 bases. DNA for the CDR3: TGTGCCATCGCGGGACAGGGCTTCACCGGGGAGCTGTTTTTT. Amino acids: CAIAGQGFTGELFF.